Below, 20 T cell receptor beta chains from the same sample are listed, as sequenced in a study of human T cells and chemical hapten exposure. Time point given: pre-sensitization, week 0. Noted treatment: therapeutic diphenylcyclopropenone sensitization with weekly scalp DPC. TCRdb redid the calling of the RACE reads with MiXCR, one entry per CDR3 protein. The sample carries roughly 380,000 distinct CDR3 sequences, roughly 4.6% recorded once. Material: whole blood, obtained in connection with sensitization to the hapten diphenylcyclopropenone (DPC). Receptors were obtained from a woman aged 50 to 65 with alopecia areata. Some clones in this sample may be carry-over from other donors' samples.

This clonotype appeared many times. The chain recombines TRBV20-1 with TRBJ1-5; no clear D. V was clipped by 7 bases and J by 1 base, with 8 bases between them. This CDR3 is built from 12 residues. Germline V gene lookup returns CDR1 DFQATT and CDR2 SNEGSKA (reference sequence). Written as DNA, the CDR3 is TGCAGTGTGGTAAGGAGCAATCAGCCCCAGCATTTT. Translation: CSVVRSNQPQHF.

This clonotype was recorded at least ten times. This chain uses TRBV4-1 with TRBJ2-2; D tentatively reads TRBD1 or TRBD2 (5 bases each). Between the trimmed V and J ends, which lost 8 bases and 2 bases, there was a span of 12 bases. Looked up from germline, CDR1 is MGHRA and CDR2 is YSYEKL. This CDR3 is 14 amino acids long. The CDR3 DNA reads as TGCGCCAGCGGGGGTAGACCCAACACCGGGGAGCTGTTTTTT. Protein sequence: CASGGRPNTGELFF.

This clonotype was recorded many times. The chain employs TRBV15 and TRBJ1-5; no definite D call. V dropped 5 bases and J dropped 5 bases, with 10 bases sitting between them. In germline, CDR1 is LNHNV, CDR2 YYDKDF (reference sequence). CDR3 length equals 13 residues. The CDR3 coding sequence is TGTGCCACCAGCTTCGCCGGGGATCAGCCCCAGCATTTT. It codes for CATSFAGDQPQHF.

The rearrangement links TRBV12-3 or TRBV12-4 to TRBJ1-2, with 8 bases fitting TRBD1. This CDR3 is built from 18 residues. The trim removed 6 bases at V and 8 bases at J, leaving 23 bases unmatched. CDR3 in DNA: TGTGCCAGCAGAGCATCTCCAGGGGGCCCTAATCGAGACTGGGGCTACACCTTC. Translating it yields CASRASPGGPNRDWGYTF.

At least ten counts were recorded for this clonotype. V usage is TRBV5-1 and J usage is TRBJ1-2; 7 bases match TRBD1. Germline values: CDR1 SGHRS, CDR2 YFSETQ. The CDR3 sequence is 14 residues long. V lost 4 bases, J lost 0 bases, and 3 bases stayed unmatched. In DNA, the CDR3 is TGCGCCAGCAGCGCACAGGGGACTAACTATGGCTACACCTTC. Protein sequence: CASSAQGTNYGYTF.

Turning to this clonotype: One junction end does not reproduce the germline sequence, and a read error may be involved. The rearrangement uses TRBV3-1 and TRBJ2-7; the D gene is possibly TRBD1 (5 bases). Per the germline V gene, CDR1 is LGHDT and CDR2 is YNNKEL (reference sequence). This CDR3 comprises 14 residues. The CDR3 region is CACSPYRQSYEQYF. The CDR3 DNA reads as TGTGCCTGCAGCCCATATCGACAGTCCTACGAGCAGTACTTC.

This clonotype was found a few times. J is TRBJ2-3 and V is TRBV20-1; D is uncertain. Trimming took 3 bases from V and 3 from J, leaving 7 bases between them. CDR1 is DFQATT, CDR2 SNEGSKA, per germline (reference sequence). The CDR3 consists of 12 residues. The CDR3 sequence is CSASEVTDTQYF. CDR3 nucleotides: TGCAGTGCTAGTGAGGTTACAGATACGCAGTATTTT.

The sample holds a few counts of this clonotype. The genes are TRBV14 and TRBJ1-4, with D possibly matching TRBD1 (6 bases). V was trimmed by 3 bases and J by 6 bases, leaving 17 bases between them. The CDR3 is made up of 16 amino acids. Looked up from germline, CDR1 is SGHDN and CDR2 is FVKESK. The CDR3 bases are TGTGCCAGCAGCCAGGGCCCCTGGGGGCGCGATGAAAAACTGTTTTTT. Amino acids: CASSQGPWGRDEKLFF.

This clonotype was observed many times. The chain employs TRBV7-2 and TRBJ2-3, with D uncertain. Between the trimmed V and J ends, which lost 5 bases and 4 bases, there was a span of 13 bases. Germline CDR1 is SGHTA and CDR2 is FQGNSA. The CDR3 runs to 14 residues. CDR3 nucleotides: TGTGCCAGCAGCCGTAGCAATCCCCCAGATACGCAGTATTTT. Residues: CASSRSNPPDTQYF.

In nucleotides, the CDR3 is TGTGCCAGTAGTAAGGCGGGAGGGCGAGGAGATACGCAGTATTTT. As protein: CASSKAGGRGDTQYF. This sequence joins TRBV19 and TRBJ2-3; 9 bases are shared with TRBD2. Germline V gene data show CDR1 as LNHDA and CDR2 as SQIVND (reference sequence). Unmatched junction bases numbered 7, after V lost 4 bases and J lost 5 bases. The CDR3 has 15 amino acids.

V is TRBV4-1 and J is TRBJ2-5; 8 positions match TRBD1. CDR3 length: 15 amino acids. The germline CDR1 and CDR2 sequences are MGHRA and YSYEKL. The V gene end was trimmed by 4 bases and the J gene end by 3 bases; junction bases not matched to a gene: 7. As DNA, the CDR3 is TGCGCCAGCAGCCGGACGGACAGGGCGGAAGAGACCCAGTACTTC. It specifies CASSRTDRAEETQYF.

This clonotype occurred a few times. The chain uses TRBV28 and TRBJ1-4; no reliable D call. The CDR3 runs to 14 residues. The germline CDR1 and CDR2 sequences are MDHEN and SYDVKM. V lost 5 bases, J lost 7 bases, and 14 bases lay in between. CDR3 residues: CASSPDGEAEKLFF. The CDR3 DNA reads TGTGCCAGCAGTCCAGACGGAGAGGCTGAAAAACTGTTTTTT.

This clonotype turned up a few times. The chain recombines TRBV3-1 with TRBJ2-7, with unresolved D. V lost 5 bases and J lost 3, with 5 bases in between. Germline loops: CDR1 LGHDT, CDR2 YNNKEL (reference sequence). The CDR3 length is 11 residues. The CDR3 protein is CASSIDYEQYF. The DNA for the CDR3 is TGTGCCAGCAGCATAGACTACGAGCAGTACTTC.

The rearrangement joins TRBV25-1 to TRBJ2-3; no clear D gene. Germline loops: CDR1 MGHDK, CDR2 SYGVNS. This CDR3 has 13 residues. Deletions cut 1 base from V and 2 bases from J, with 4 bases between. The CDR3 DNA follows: TGTGCCAGCAGTGAATTAGTCACAGATACGCAGTATTTT. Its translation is CASSELVTDTQYF.

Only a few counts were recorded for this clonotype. The CDR3 sequence is CASSFSGGAADTQYF. The CDR3 DNA sequence: TGTGCCAGCAGCTTTAGCGGGGGGGCAGCAGATACGCAGTATTTT. The chain combines TRBV7-4 with TRBJ2-3; TRBD2 matches 11 bases. In germline, CDR1 is SGHVT, CDR2 SQSDAQ. The V segment lost 3 bases and the J segment 4 bases; nucleotides outside the gene matches: 3. This CDR3 is 15 amino acids long. The complete variable domain, with remaining parts taken from reference TRBV7-4 and TRBJ2-3, reads GAGVSQSPRYKVAKRGRDVALRCDSISGHVTLYWYRQTLGQGSEVLTYSQSDAQRDKSGRPSGRFSAERPERSVSTLKIQRTEQGDSAVYLCASSFSGGAADTQYFGPGTRLTVL.

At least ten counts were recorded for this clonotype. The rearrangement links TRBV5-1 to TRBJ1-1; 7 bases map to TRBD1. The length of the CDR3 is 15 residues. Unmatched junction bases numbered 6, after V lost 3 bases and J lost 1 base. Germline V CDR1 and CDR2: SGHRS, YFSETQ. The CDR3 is CASSSTGATNTEAFF. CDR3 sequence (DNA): TGCGCCAGCAGCTCTACAGGGGCTACGAACACTGAAGCTTTCTTT.

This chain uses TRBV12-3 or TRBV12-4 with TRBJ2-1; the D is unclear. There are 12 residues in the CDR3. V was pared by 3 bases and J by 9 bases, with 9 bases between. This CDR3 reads CASSLVPSEQFF. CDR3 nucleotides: TGTGCCAGCAGTTTGGTCCCCAGTGAGCAGTTCTTC.

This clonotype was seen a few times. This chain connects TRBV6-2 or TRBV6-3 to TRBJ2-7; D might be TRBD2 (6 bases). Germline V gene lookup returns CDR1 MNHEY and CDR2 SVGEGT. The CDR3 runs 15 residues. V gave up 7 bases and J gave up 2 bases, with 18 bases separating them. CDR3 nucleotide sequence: TGTGCCAGCACGAGCACCGGGGGTAGAGCCTACGAGCAGTACTTC. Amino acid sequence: CASTSTGGRAYEQYF.

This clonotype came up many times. This CDR3 is CASSQDDRGRNIQYF. The CDR3, as DNA: TGTGCCAGCAGCCAAGACGACAGGGGGAGGAACATTCAGTACTTC. The chain combines TRBV14 with TRBJ2-4; 9 bases line up with TRBD1. With 0 bases clipped from V and 7 bases from J, the junction kept 4 bases outside the gene matches. Looked up from germline, CDR1 is SGHDN and CDR2 is FVKESK. This CDR3 is 15 amino acids long.

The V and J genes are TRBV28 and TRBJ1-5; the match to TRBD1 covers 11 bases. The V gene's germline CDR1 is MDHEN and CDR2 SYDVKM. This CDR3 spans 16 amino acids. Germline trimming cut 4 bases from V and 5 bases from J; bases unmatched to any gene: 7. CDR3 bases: TGTGCCAGCAGTTCCGGACAGGGGGCGGGATATCAGCCCCAGCATTTT. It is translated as CASSSGQGAGYQPQHF.